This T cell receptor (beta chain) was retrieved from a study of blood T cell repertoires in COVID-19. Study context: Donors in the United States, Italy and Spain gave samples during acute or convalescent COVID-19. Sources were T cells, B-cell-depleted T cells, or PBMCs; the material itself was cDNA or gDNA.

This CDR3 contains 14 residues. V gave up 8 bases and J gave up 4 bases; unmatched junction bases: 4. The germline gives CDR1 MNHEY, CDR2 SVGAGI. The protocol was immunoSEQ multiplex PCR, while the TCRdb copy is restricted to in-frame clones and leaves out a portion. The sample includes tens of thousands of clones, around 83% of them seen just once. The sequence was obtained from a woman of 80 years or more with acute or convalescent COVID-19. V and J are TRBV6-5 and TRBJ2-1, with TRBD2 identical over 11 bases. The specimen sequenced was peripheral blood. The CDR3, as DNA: TGTGCCAGCGGGACTAGCGGAGTTTACAATGAGCAGTTCTTC. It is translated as CASGTSGVYNEQFF.